This is a list of T cell receptor beta chains from one sample in a study of early T cells in non-severe SARS-CoV-2 infection. MiXCR, applied by TCRdb to the 5' RACE reads, yields one record per CDR3 protein. The table lists about 27,000 distinct CDR3 sequences, 5% to 6.5% of them singletons. Material for sequencing was whole blood. The receptors stem from an adult who was a healthcare worker with PCR-confirmed SARS-CoV-2 infection or an uninfected control (not recorded which). The CDR3 runs from the conserved cysteine through the conserved F or W. The D gene is left open where the match is weak. A row's size may be missing; if present it is once, few, many or a size class.

CDR3nt | CDR3aa | j_gene | abundance | d_gene | v_gene
TGCAGTGCTACGTTCGGGGCCGATGACGCTGAAGCTTTCTTT | CSATFGADDAEAFF | TRBJ1-1 | many | . | TRBV20-1
TGTGCCAGCCGCTACAACTATGGCTACACCTTC | CASRYNYGYTF | TRBJ1-2 | many | . | TRBV28
TGTGCCAGCAGCTTTCCGGGACTGTTCTACGAGCAGTACTTC | CASSFPGLFYEQYF | TRBJ2-7 | . | . | TRBV11-2
TGTGCCAGCAGCTCCCACCGGGACAGAGACAATGAGCAGTTCTTC | CASSSHRDRDNEQFF | TRBJ2-1 | many | TRBD1 | TRBV7-9
TGTGCCATATCATCTACAGGAGGAAGCAATCAGCCCCAGCATTTT | CAISSTGGSNQPQHF | TRBJ1-5 | many | . | TRBV19
TGCAGCGTCAAGACAGGGTGGGGCACTGAAGCTTTCTTT | CSVKTGWGTEAFF | TRBJ1-1 | many | TRBD1 | TRBV29-1
TGTGCTAGTGACACCAGGGGGTCCTACGAGCAGTACTTC | CASDTRGSYEQYF | TRBJ2-7 | many | TRBD1 | TRBV12-5
TGCAGTGCTAGAGACGCAGGGAGTAACACTGAAGCTTTCTTT | CSARDAGSNTEAFF | TRBJ1-1 | few | . | TRBV20-1
TGCGCCAGCAGCTTGACAGCAACTAATGAAAAACTGTTTTTT | CASSLTATNEKLFF | TRBJ1-4 | medium-sized | . | TRBV5-1
TGCGCCAGCAGCTGGGCAGGGGTTTACGTGAACACTGAAGCTTTCTTT | CASSWAGVYVNTEAFF | TRBJ1-1 | many | . | TRBV5-1
TGTGCCAGCAGCGCGTGGGAGGGAGGCACAGATACGCAGTATTTT | CASSAWEGGTDTQYF | TRBJ2-3 | many | TRBD2 | TRBV9
TGTGCCAGCAGACCACCCGGGACAAATCAAGAGACCCAGTACTTC | CASRPPGTNQETQYF | TRBJ2-5 | few | . | TRBV12-3/TRBV12-4
TGTGCCAGCTCACCTATGAAGGGGGCAAGTGAAAAACTGTTTTTT | CASSPMKGASEKLFF | TRBJ1-4 | few | TRBD1 | TRBV18
TGTGCCAGCAGTGAATTAGACAGGGATCTAGGTACGCAGTATTTT | CASSELDRDLGTQYF | TRBJ2-3 | many | TRBD1 | TRBV2
TGTGCCAGTAGTATCCCAGCGGGGAGACGAACTATATACAATGAGCAGTTCTTC | CASSIPAGRRTIYNEQFF | TRBJ2-1 | many | TRBD2 | TRBV19
TGTGCCATCGAAGCGGGAGGGACAGGGAATGAGCAGTTCTTC | CAIEAGGTGNEQFF | TRBJ2-1 | many | . | TRBV10-3
TGTGCCAGTAGTATTTCTCAGCTAAAATTCGTTGGCTACACCTTC | CASSISQLKFVGYTF | TRBJ1-2 | many | . | TRBV19
TGTGCCAGCAGCTTACAAAGGGGCGGCAATCAGCCCCAGCATTTT | CASSLQRGGNQPQHF | TRBJ1-5 | many | . | TRBV7-2
TGCAGTGCTAGAGACCCCCTCACTAGCGGGGTGCATACGCAGTATTTT | CSARDPLTSGVHTQYF | TRBJ2-3 | . | TRBD2 | TRBV20-1
TGTGCCAGTAGTATAGAGGGATACTCACTTGGGGCCAACGTCCTGACTTTC | CASSIEGYSLGANVLTF | TRBJ2-6 | few | . | TRBV19
TGTGCCAGCAGGTCAGGGCCCGCGGGTCGCCAAGAGACCCAGTACTTC | CASRSGPAGRQETQYF | TRBJ2-5 | . | . | TRBV5-4
TGTGCCACCTCAGTTTACGCAGGGTCAAATGAAAAACTGTTTTTT | CATSVYAGSNEKLFF | TRBJ1-4 | many | . | TRBV28
TGTGCCAGCAGTCTCCTGCCCCCTGCGGGGGGGCCGCACGAGCAGTACTTC | CASSLLPPAGGPHEQYF | TRBJ2-7 | many | TRBD2 | TRBV27
TGCGCCAGCAGCGGGGGCATCGAAGCTTTCTTT | CASSGGIEAFF | TRBJ1-1 | many | . | TRBV5-1